One and the same sample provided the 17 T cell receptor beta chains below, sequenced in a study of blood T cell repertoires in COVID-19. TCRdb's table, derived via immunoSEQ multiplex PCR, lists solely in-frame clones and lacks some. The data contain about 120,000 clones, roughly 89% of them seen just once; the ten biggest clones take up over 3%. Sequences were obtained from PBMCs or T cells enriched from blood (not recorded which). The receptors were gathered from a woman younger than 45 who had recovered from COVID-19.

V is TRBV28 and J is TRBJ2-4, with D perhaps matching TRBD2 (5 bases). Per the germline V gene, CDR1 is MDHEN and CDR2 is SYDVKM. The CDR3 loop spans 15 amino acids. Trimming removed 4 bases at V and 5 bases at J, with 15 bases between. The CDR3: CASSSVVGRQNIQYF. In DNA, the CDR3 is TGTGCCAGCAGTTCTGTCGTGGGGAGACAAAACATTCAGTACTTC.

The V gene is TRBV25-1, the J gene TRBJ1-4; D perhaps matches TRBD1 (5 bases). Germline CDR1 is MGHDK and CDR2 is SYGVNS. CDR3 length: 15 residues. With 6 bases removed from V and 4 bases from J, the gap between germline ends came to 15 bases. CDR3 nucleotide sequence: TGTGCCAGCAGCGAACCCGGGGGGAGTAATGAAAAACTGTTTTTT. Protein product: CASSEPGGSNEKLFF.

V gene TRBV19 combines with J gene TRBJ1-5, with D possibly being TRBD1 (6 bases). This CDR3 comprises 16 residues. Germline V gives CDR1 LNHDA, CDR2 SQIVND (reference sequence). Trimming shortened V by 3 bases and J by 9 bases, and 21 bases separated the two germline ends. CDR3 coding DNA: TGTGCCAGTAGTATTCGGGACAAGGGCTCTCTCGGGCCCCAGCATTTT. It yields the protein CASSIRDKGSLGPQHF.

The rearrangement links TRBV5-8 to TRBJ2-1; a weak D match, TRBD2 (6 bases). The V gene's germline CDR1 is SGHTS and CDR2 YDEGEE. This CDR3 is 13 amino acids long. V lost 5 bases to trimming and J lost 14 bases, with 20 bases between them. This chain's CDR3 is CASRLAGTQKEFF. DNA for the CDR3: TGTGCCAGCAGGCTCGCCGGGACTCAAAAGGAGTTCTTC. Looking up the rest from reference TRBV5-8 and TRBJ2-1 gives the full variable domain: EAGVTQSPTHLIKTRGQQATLRCSPISGHTSVYWYQQALGLGLQFLLWYDEGEERNRGNFPPRFSGRQFPNYSSELNVNALELEDSALYLCASRLAGTQKEFFGPGTRLTVL.

The chain employs TRBV18 and TRBJ2-7, with D maybe TRBD2 (6 bases). The V end lost 3 bases, the J end lost 3 bases, and 12 bases lay between the germline ends. Germline CDR1 KGHSH, CDR2 LQKENI. The length of the CDR3 is 14 residues. The CDR3 DNA sequence: TGTGCCAGCTCACCGGAGACTAGTAACTACGAGCAGTACTTC. Amino acid sequence: CASSPETSNYEQYF.

The chain recombines TRBV28 with TRBJ2-2; tentatively, D is TRBD1 (6 bases). Germline assignment: CDR1 MDHEN and CDR2 SYDVKM. The CDR3 runs 13 residues. V lost 8 bases and J 6 bases, leaving 13 bases between the germline ends. The CDR3: CASGPRTAGELFF. Written as DNA, the CDR3 is TGTGCCAGCGGCCCTCGGACAGCCGGGGAGCTGTTTTTT.

The chain combines TRBV4-3 with TRBJ1-2, with 8 bases that match TRBD1. This CDR3 is built from 16 residues. Losses at the gene ends were 0 bases for V and 4 bases for J; bases not matched to a gene: 7. CDR1 and CDR2 from the germline V gene are LGHNA and YSLEER. The CDR3: CASSQDTGTGVYGYTF. The CDR3 coding sequence is TGCGCCAGCAGCCAAGACACCGGGACAGGCGTCTATGGCTACACCTTC.

The rearrangement joins TRBV19 to TRBJ1-6; 12 bases align to TRBD1. Germline V gene lookup returns CDR1 LNHDA and CDR2 SQIVND (reference sequence). The ends lost 6 bases at V and 10 bases at J; junction bases unmatched: 7. The CDR3 consists of 15 residues. CDR3 amino acids: CASRGQGAIRSPLHF. DNA of the CDR3: TGTGCCAGTAGGGGACAGGGGGCGATTCGGTCACCCCTCCACTTT.

The rearrangement uses TRBV5-6 and TRBJ2-1; the match to TRBD2 covers 12 bases. The V and J ends lost 4 bases and 4 bases, in that order; junction bases with no gene match: 6. Germline V gene lookup returns CDR1 SGHDT and CDR2 YYEEEE. The CDR3 runs to 16 residues. DNA of the CDR3: TGTGCCAGCAGCCCTGGACTAGCGGGACCTTACAATGAGCAGTTCTTC. It translates to CASSPGLAGPYNEQFF.

V is TRBV18 and J is TRBJ2-5, with D possibly matching TRBD1 (5 bases). V lost 0 bases, J lost 5 bases, and 7 bases lay in between. The germline V gene encodes CDR1 KGHSH and CDR2 LQKENI. CDR3 length: 13 amino acids. The CDR3, as DNA: TGTGCCAGCTCACCACCGGGGCAGGAGACCCAGTACTTC. Its translation: CASSPPGQETQYF.

Of note for this clone: The junction does not match germline at one end; this may be a read error. The chain joins TRBV13 to TRBJ1-2; 8 nucleotides agree with TRBD1. The CDR3 is 11 amino acids. Germline CDR1 and CDR2: PRHDT and FYEKMQ (reference sequence). The CDR3 is CASSLAGTGAF. For the CDR3, the DNA is TGTGCCAGCAGCTTAGCTGGGACAGGCGCCTTC.

The rearrangement joins TRBV7-9 to TRBJ2-3, with TRBD2 matching 11 bases. V gave up 5 bases and J gave up 6 bases; unmatched junction bases: 16. The CDR3 covers 18 residues. The germline CDR1 and CDR2 sequences are SEHNR and FQNEAQ (reference sequence). Here the CDR3 reads CASSILAGGGRVRDTQYF. The CDR3 coding sequence is TGTGCCAGCAGCATTCTAGCGGGAGGTGGGCGTGTCAGGGATACGCAGTATTTT.

V gene TRBV27 combines with J gene TRBJ2-1; maybe TRBD2 (5 bases). The CDR3 totals 15 residues. V was trimmed by 3 bases and J by 4 bases, leaving 13 bases between them. Germline V gene sequence: CDR1 MNHEY, CDR2 SMNVEV (reference sequence). This chain's CDR3 is CASSFPGIGYNEQFF. The CDR3 bases are TGTGCCAGCAGTTTTCCGGGAATCGGGTACAATGAGCAGTTCTTC.

The V and J genes are TRBV18 and TRBJ1-4, with 7 bases aligning to TRBD1. V dropped 5 bases and J dropped 5; count of bases not matched to a gene: 5. There are 14 residues in the CDR3. From germline, CDR1 is KGHSH and CDR2 LQKENI. The CDR3 DNA is TGTGCCAGCTCATCAGACAGGGTGAATGAAAAACTGTTTTTT. Protein product: CASSSDRVNEKLFF.

The chain links TRBV10-1 to TRBJ1-6; D gene unclear. This CDR3 is 17 amino acids long. V lost 3 bases and J lost 5, with 17 bases in between. From germline, CDR1 is WNHNN and CDR2 SYGVQD (reference sequence). CDR3 DNA sequence: TGCGCCAGCAGTGACCCCCTACGGAATGGGCATAATTCACCCCTCCACTTT. Its protein product is CASSDPLRNGHNSPLHF.

This clone was observed a handful of times. The chain couples TRBV7-9 to TRBJ2-7; D is undetermined. The CDR3 totals 11 residues. The germline V gene has CDR1 SEHNR and CDR2 FQNEAQ (reference sequence). V was shortened by 5 bases and J by 3 bases, with 5 bases between the two germline ends. CDR3 DNA sequence: TGTGCCAGCAGCAACAACTACGAGCAGTACTTC. It encodes CASSNNYEQYF.

The J gene is TRBJ2-3, the V gene TRBV14; TRBD2 agrees at 13 bases. This CDR3 region has 17 residues. Looked up from germline, CDR1 is SGHDN and CDR2 is FVKESK. Losses at the gene ends were 1 base for V and 3 bases for J; bases not matched to a gene: 4. The CDR3 nucleotides read TGTGCCAGCAGCCAAGGGACTAGCGGGAGAGGAACAGATACGCAGTATTTT. Translation gives CASSQGTSGRGTDTQYF.